The 13 T cell receptor beta chains below all came from one sample that was sequenced in a study of T cells in women clearing cervical HPV infection. TCRdb keeps only in-frame clones here, not all; method: immunoSEQ multiplex PCR. The table lists 30,000 to 45,000 clones. Sequencing input: blood buffy coat. The receptors were gathered from a woman aged 18 to 75 with a cervical HPV16 infection that either progressed to CIN3+ or cleared (not recorded which).

As to this clone: The read terminates 3 residues ahead of where the CDR3 ends, so the germline J gene completes it. Other nucleotide sequences in the sample specify the same CDR3. The chain joins TRBV29-1 to TRBJ1-3, with TRBD1 identical over 10 bases. Germline assignment: CDR1 SQVTM and CDR2 ANQGSEA. V shed 7 bases, J shed 0 bases, and the junction held 3 bases outside the gene matches. The CDR3 runs 14 residues. CDR3 DNA (partial): TGCAGCGCGGGACAGGGGAGCTCTGGAAACACC. The encoded protein is CSAGQGSSGNT. The complete CDR3 reads CSAGQGSSGNTIYF.

Of note for this clone: The read gets to within 3 residues of the CDR3 end, and the germline J gene fills in the rest. The V call is TRBV5-1, the J call TRBJ2-1; possible D gene TRBD2, 5 bases. Germline CDR1 SGHRS, CDR2 YFSETQ. CDR3 length: 17 amino acids. V was shortened by 0 bases and J by 0 bases, with 13 bases between the two germline ends. The DNA read from the CDR3 is TGCGCCAGCAGCTTGGTGCCCACCGAGGGCTCCTACAATGAG. It yields the protein CASSLVPTEGSYNE. The full CDR3 protein is CASSLVPTEGSYNEQFF.

In the case of this clone: The CDR3 end is not reached by the read, which stops 3 residues before it; the germline J gene fills it in. The chain joins TRBV7-2 to TRBJ1-2; 8 bases agree with TRBD1. This CDR3 has 13 residues. Unmatched junction bases numbered 1, after V lost 1 base and J lost 6 bases. Germline CDR1 SGHTA, CDR2 FQGNSA. The CDR3 reads CASSLGTGNGYTF. The sequenced part of the CDR3 DNA is TGTGCCAGCAGCTTAGGGACAGGGAATGGC. The whole variable domain, filled in from reference TRBV7-2 and TRBJ1-2, reads GAGVSQSPSNKVTEKGKDVELRCDPISGHTALYWYRQSLGQGLEFLIYFQGNSAPDKSGLPSDRFSAERTGGSVSTLTIQRTQQEDSAVYLCASSLGTGNGYTFGSGTRLTVV.

Turning to this clone: The CDR3 extends 3 residues past the end of the read, so its final part is completed from the germline J gene. V and J are TRBV2 and TRBJ1-5; TRBD1 agrees at 7 bases. Germline V gives CDR1 SNHLY, CDR2 FYNNEI. J gave up 6 bases and V 3 bases, and 5 bases lay outside the gene matches. There are 14 residues in the CDR3. The CDR3 bases that were read are TGTGCCAGCAGTGACGGGGCAGGGGGTCAGCCC. Translated, it gives CASSDGAGGQP. The complete CDR3 protein is CASSDGAGGQPQHF.

Remarks on this clone: Read data end 3 residues before the CDR3 end; the end is taken from the germline J gene. The chain is built from TRBV20-1 and TRBJ1-2; 11 bases agree with TRBD1. Germline trimming cut 1 base from V and 4 bases from J; bases unmatched to any gene: 11. The CDR3 is 17 residues long. Germline CDR1 DFQATT, CDR2 SNEGSKA (reference sequence). CDR3 DNA (partial): TGCAGTGCTAGAGGCCGCGGACAGGGGGCCCTACTCTATGGC. Amino acids: CSARGRGQGALLYG. The entire CDR3 protein is CSARGRGQGALLYGYTF.

To note about this clone: From the germline J gene comes the end of the CDR3, since the read stops 3 residues before it. The chain combines TRBV10-3 with TRBJ2-1, with D hard to call. V was clipped by 4 bases and J by 0 bases, with 10 bases between them. The CDR3 totals 15 residues. Germline V gene lookup returns CDR1 ENHRY and CDR2 SYGVKD. The CDR3 loop is CAISGVQSSYNEQFF. CDR3 DNA (partial): TGTGCCATCAGTGGGGTACAGAGCTCCTACAATGAG.

Comments on this clone: The CDR3 end is not reached by the read, which stops 3 residues before it; the germline J gene fills it in. V gene TRBV5-1 combines with J gene TRBJ1-5, with 9 bases identical to TRBD1. This CDR3 has 15 amino acids. Germline V gene sequence: CDR1 SGHRS, CDR2 YFSETQ. The junction had 8 bases not matched to a gene; V was cut back by 3 bases and J by 7 bases. The sequenced part of the CDR3 DNA is TGCGCCAGCAGCTCCGGGACAGGGTTTTGGCAGCCC. It encodes CASSSGTGFWQP. The CDR3 in its entirety is CASSSGTGFWQPQHF.

As concerns this clone: The read ends 3 residues early relative to the CDR3; the germline J gene fills the gap. The chain is built from TRBV18 and TRBJ1-1; D gene ambiguous. This CDR3 has 15 residues. Germline CDR1 is KGHSH and CDR2 is LQKENI. This chain's CDR3 is CASSPGRDSYNEAFF. CDR3 DNA (partial): TGTGCCAGCTCACCAGGTCGAGATAGCTACAATGAG.

Worth noting for this clone: The CDR3 goes on 3 residues after the read ends, and that part is filled in from the germline J gene. J is TRBJ1-2 and V is TRBV5-6, with 8 bases lining up with TRBD1. This CDR3 contains 15 residues. Germline CDR1 is SGHDT and CDR2 is YYEEEE. CDR3 protein: CASSLEVPGGYDYTF. The CDR3 bases that were read are TGTGCCAGCAGCTTGGAAGTCCCAGGGGGCTACGAC.

About this clone: Coverage ceases 3 residues before the CDR3 finishes, and the germline J gene fills in the end. The chain combines TRBV27 with TRBJ1-1; possible D gene TRBD1, 5 bases. This CDR3 has 13 residues. Germline V gene lookup returns CDR1 MNHEY and CDR2 SMNVEV (reference sequence). V was cut by 3 bases and J by 6 bases, with 11 bases left in between. The part of the CDR3 DNA that was read is TGTGCCAGCAGTTTTATGGCGGGGCCTGAA. This codes for CASSFMAGPE. The full-length CDR3 reads as CASSFMAGPEAFF.

A remark on this clone: Coverage ceases 3 residues before the CDR3 finishes, and the germline J gene fills in the end. The rearrangement links TRBV7-8 to TRBJ1-4; the D gene is possibly TRBD1 (6 bases). This CDR3 region has 17 residues. The germline CDR1 and CDR2 sequences are SGHVS and FQNEAQ. Between the trimmed V and J ends, which lost 5 bases and 3 bases, there was a span of 19 bases. The CDR3 region is CASSPHTPQGANEKLFF. The part of the CDR3 DNA that was read is TGTGCCAGCAGCCCGCACACACCACAGGGTGCTAATGAAAAA.

About this clone: From the germline J gene comes the end of the CDR3, since the read stops 3 residues before it. This chain uses TRBV7-3 with TRBJ2-3; D possibly corresponds to TRBD2 (6 bases). In germline, CDR1 is SGHTA, CDR2 FQGTGA. Trimming pared 5 bases from V and 0 bases from J, leaving 15 bases between. The CDR3 is made up of 16 amino acids. The DNA read from the CDR3 is TGTGCCAGCAGCCCTCGGGTGAGCGGGAGCACAGATACG. It translates to CASSPRVSGSTDT. The whole CDR3 reads CASSPRVSGSTDTQYF.

Details on this clone: At one end the junction does not follow the germline gene, possibly because of a read error. The read terminates 3 residues ahead of where the CDR3 ends, so the germline J gene completes it. The genes are TRBV4-2 and TRBJ1-2, with TRBD1 as a possible D gene (6 bases). This CDR3 has 16 amino acids. Per germline, CDR1 LGHNA and CDR2 YNFKEQ. Here the CDR3 reads CASSLTRQVLVNGYTF. CDR3 DNA (partial): TGCGCCAGCAGCCTTACCCGACAGGTCCTCGTCAATGGC.